This T cell receptor (beta chain) comes out of a study of blood T cell repertoires in COVID-19. Libraries were prepared by immunoSEQ multiplex PCR; TCRdb keeps only in-frame clonotypes and omits some of them. The sample yields about 180,000 clones, 80% seen once. Individuals aged roughly 18 to 95 years were recruited from 24 US areas. All exposed participants met a person with COVID-19 within 2 weeks before entering the study. V shed 6 bases and J shed 4 bases, with 21 bases lying between them. Germline loops: CDR1 SGHTA, CDR2 FQGNSA. This CDR3 comprises 16 residues. Sequencing was performed on PBMCs or T cells enriched from blood (not recorded which). The chain links TRBV7-2 to TRBJ2-5, with D perhaps TRBD1 (6 bases). The origin of this receptor is a man between 60 and 75 years old who had been exposed to COVID-19. CDR3 in DNA: TGTGCCAGCAGTACGACAGGTGGAGGAGGCGGAGAGACCCAGTACTTC. Translating gives CASSTTGGGGGETQYF.